This TCR beta chain derives from a study of cytomegalovirus exposure and HLA in healthy donors. The PCR ran on 60 Vbeta and 13 Jbeta primers. The assay was immunoSEQ multiplex PCR, and TCRdb's table has in-frame clones only and misses some. The table includes about 160,000 clones, 60% to 85% detected once. The CDR3 length is 17 residues. The germline gives CDR1 GTSNPN, CDR2 SVGIG (reference sequence). Unmatched junction bases numbered 23, after V lost 6 bases and J lost 8 bases. The table lists this clone with a count of one. This TCR derives from a woman aged 40 to 49 in good health and CMV-seronegative. The chain links TRBV30 to TRBJ1-1; TRBD1 matches 8 bases. The sequencing sample was made of PBMCs. The CDR3 region has the DNA TGTGCCTGCCTCCAACAACAGGGGGGTACCGAGAACGGGGAAGCTTTCTTT. It encodes CACLQQQGGTENGEAFF.